This is a list of T cell receptor beta chains from one sample in a study of blood T cells in healthy people across ages. From the 5' RACE reads, TCRdb called clonotypes with MiXCR, one entry per CDR3 protein. The profile shows over 1,300,000 distinct CDR3 sequences, roughly 64% of them singletons. Sequenced input: blood. These TCRs come from a man aged 18 to 30 in good health. Both conserved end residues are part of each CDR3. The D gene is left open where the match is weak. Only some rows state a clone size, as once, few, many or a class for expanded clones.

size	V	J	D	DNA	CDR3
-	TRBV4-3	TRBJ2-7	-	TGCGCCAGCAACCAGGCCCTCTTGGAGAGTGACGAGCAGTACTTC	CASNQALLESDEQYF
-	TRBV5-1	TRBJ1-4	-	TGCGCCAGCAGCTTGGTCGGGGATCAAAATGAAAAACTGTTTTTT	CASSLVGDQNEKLFF
-	TRBV7-2	TRBJ1-2	-	TGTGCCAGCAGCCGCATCCGGGACGAGGGGTTCTATGGCTACACCTTC	CASSRIRDEGFYGYTF
-	TRBV2	TRBJ2-1	-	TGTGCCAGCTCGGCGGAAGTTATCAATGAGCAGTTCTTC	CASSAEVINEQFF
few	TRBV29-1	TRBJ2-1	-	TGCAGCGTGGTAGCGGATGACCTAAGAGGGAAGCAGTTCTTC	CSVVADDLRGKQFF
-	TRBV7-7	TRBJ2-7	-	TGTGCTAGCAGCTTAGGATCAGGGCCCGGGGAAATTGACGAGCAGTACTTC	CASSLGSGPGEIDEQYF
-	TRBV6-5	TRBJ2-1	TRBD2	TGTGCCAGCAGTTACCAAGCGGGGGTTTACAATGAGCAGTTCTTC	CASSYQAGVYNEQFF
-	TRBV3-1	TRBJ2-1	-	TGTGCCAGCAGCCGGGTAGCGGCGGACCCCTACAATGAGCAGTTCTTC	CASSRVAADPYNEQFF
-	TRBV5-5	TRBJ2-2	TRBD2	TGTGCCAGCAGCTTTATAGCGGGGGGGCCGGTCGGGGAGCTGTTTTTT	CASSFIAGGPVGELFF
-	TRBV4-1	TRBJ2-7	-	TGCGCCAGCAGCCAAGGTGAGGCAGGGGATTACGAGCAGTACTTC	CASSQGEAGDYEQYF
-	TRBV7-8	TRBJ2-7	-	TGTGCCGGCAGCTTAAAGGCGGGCTACGAGCAGTACTTC	CAGSLKAGYEQYF
-	TRBV10-3	TRBJ1-1	TRBD1	TGTGCCATCAGTGGTCAGGGGGACCCTATGAACACTGAAGCTTTCTTT	CAISGQGDPMNTEAFF
-	TRBV13	TRBJ2-1	-	TGTGCCAGCAGCTTAGAGGGCCTCGGATCCAATGAGCAGTTCTTC	CASSLEGLGSNEQFF
-	TRBV28	TRBJ1-4	TRBD1	TGTGCCAGCAGTCCCCCGGGACAGGGGGGAACTAATGAAAAACTGTTTTTT	CASSPPGQGGTNEKLFF
-	TRBV9	TRBJ1-2	-	TGTGCCAGCAGCATGACGGGGATAGGTGGCTACACCTTC	CASSMTGIGGYTF
few	TRBV12-3/TRBV12-4	TRBJ2-3	TRBD2	TGTGCCAGCGTGCTGAGCGGGGACACAGATACGCAGTATTTT	CASVLSGDTDTQYF
-	TRBV29-1	TRBJ1-1	-	TGCAGCGTTGTTGGGTCAGGGGCGAACACTGAAGCTTTCTTT	CSVVGSGANTEAFF
-	TRBV28	TRBJ2-7	-	TGTGCCAGCAGTTACATAGTGGGGGGGCGGTACAATGAGCAGTACTTC	CASSYIVGGRYNEQYF
-	TRBV28	TRBJ1-2	-	TGTGCCAGCAGTTTAGTCCGGGGAGCTAACTATGGCTACACCTTC	CASSLVRGANYGYTF
-	TRBV2	TRBJ2-2	TRBD2	TGTGCCAGCAGGCCTTGGACTAGCGCGGCCGGGGAGCTGTTTTTT	CASRPWTSAAGELFF
-	TRBV28	TRBJ2-5	-	TGTGCCAGCCTCTCGTCAGGGGAGCGTAGAGAGACCCAGTACTTC	CASLSSGERRETQYF
-	TRBV2	TRBJ1-2	-	TGTGCCAGCGGGCAGAGCCTACACTATGGCTACACCTTC	CASGQSLHYGYTF
-	TRBV2	TRBJ1-1	-	TGTGCCACCAGCTTGATGGACACTGAAGCTTTCTTT	CATSLMDTEAFF
-	TRBV18	TRBJ2-2	-	TGTGCCAGCTCACCACTTAATGATCGAGCGGTAAACACCGGGGAGCTGTTTTTT	CASSPLNDRAVNTGELFF
-	TRBV7-8	TRBJ2-5	-	TGTGCCAGCAGTCAACGACAACTCCAAGAGACCCAGTACTTC	CASSQRQLQETQYF
few	TRBV29-1	TRBJ2-1	TRBD2	TGCAGCGTTGAAGATGGTGGACTAGCCTACAATGAGCAGTTCTTC	CSVEDGGLAYNEQFF
-	TRBV21-1	TRBJ2-7	-	TGTGCCAGCAGCAAAAAGGGACAGGGAGGGGTCTACGAGCAGTACTTC	CASSKKGQGGVYEQYF
few	TRBV10-3	TRBJ1-1	-	TGTGCCATCCAGAATGACTACCACACTGAAGCTTTCTTT	CAIQNDYHTEAFF
-	TRBV4-2	TRBJ2-1	-	TGTGCCAGCAGCCAAGTGGGACTGGACCTTCGAGAGCAGTTCTTC	CASSQVGLDLREQFF
few	TRBV27	TRBJ2-5	-	TGTGCCAGCAGTTTTGAGGGGGGGAGGGAGACCCAGTACTTC	CASSFEGGRETQYF
-	TRBV20-1	TRBJ2-3	TRBD2	TGCAGTGCTAGAGATGGGACTAGCACGGATACGCAGTATTTT	CSARDGTSTDTQYF
-	TRBV25-1	TRBJ2-3	-	TGTGCCAGCAGTGATCCCGCGGTTCCCACAGATACGCAGTATTTT	CASSDPAVPTDTQYF
few	TRBV4-2	TRBJ1-6	TRBD1	TGTGCCAGCAGCCAGGGACAGGTCTCAAATTCACCCCTCCACTTT	CASSQGQVSNSPLHF
once	TRBV14	TRBJ2-7	TRBD1	TGTGCCAGCAGCCAATCCGGGACAGGGGGCGAATACGAGCAGTACTTC	CASSQSGTGGEYEQYF
few	TRBV7-9	TRBJ1-4	-	TGTGCCAGCAGATCGACAGGAAATGAAAAACTGTTTTTT	CASRSTGNEKLFF
-	TRBV9	TRBJ2-5	-	TGTGCCAGCAGCGTAGTAGCACGTTCGGAGACCCAGTACTTC	CASSVVARSETQYF
-	TRBV28	TRBJ1-2	TRBD1	TGTGCCACCCCGAACCGGGACAGGAGTGGGGGCTACACCTTC	CATPNRDRSGGYTF
-	TRBV7-9	TRBJ2-2	TRBD2	TGTGCCAGCAGCTTAGTAGCGGGGGGTTCGAACACCGGGGAGCTGTTTTTT	CASSLVAGGSNTGELFF
-	TRBV6-5	TRBJ2-1	TRBD1	TGTGCCACCGGGACAGTCTACAATGAGCAGTTCTTC	CATGTVYNEQFF
-	TRBV6-6	TRBJ1-1	TRBD1	TGTGCCAGCAGCCCGGGACAGGGTGTCGCTGAAGCTTTCTTT	CASSPGQGVAEAFF
-	TRBV12-3/TRBV12-4	TRBJ2-5	-	TGTGCCAGCAGTTTATCGGGACTTGGTAAAGAGACCCAGTACTTC	CASSLSGLGKETQYF
few	TRBV6-5	TRBJ2-1	TRBD2	TGTGCCAGCAGTTACCGCTCCGGGACTAGCGGGATAAGCTCCTACAATGAGCAGTTCTTC	CASSYRSGTSGISSYNEQFF
-	TRBV7-2	TRBJ2-7	-	TGTGCCAGCAGCTTTTGGCAGGAGAACTACGAGCAGTACTTC	CASSFWQENYEQYF
-	TRBV25-1	TRBJ1-3	TRBD1	TGTGCCAGCAGTGAAGGGCCTGGACAGGGAGAAAACACCATATATTTT	CASSEGPGQGENTIYF
-	TRBV12-3/TRBV12-4	TRBJ1-2	-	TGTGCCAGCAGTCAGAGGTTCTATGGCTACACCTTC	CASSQRFYGYTF